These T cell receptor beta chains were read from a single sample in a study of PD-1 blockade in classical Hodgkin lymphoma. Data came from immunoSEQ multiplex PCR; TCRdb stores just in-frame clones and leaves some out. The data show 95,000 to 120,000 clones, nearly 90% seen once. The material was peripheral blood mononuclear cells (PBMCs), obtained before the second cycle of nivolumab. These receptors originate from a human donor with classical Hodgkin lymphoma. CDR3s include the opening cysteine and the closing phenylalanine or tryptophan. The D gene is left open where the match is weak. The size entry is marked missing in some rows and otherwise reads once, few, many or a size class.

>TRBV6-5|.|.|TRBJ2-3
CASSRGGWGDTQYF
TGTGCCAGCAGTCGAGGCGGCTGGGGAGATACGCAGTATTTT
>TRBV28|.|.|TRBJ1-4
CASSFSGANEKLFF
TGTGCCAGCAGTTTTTCCGGAGCTAATGAAAAACTGTTTTTT
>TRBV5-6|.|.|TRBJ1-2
CASSLTARAYGYTF
TGTGCCAGCAGCTTGACCGCCAGAGCCTATGGCTACACCTTC
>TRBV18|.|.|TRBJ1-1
CASSPLGEGTEAFF
TGTGCCAGCTCACCCCTCGGGGAGGGGACTGAAGCTTTCTTT
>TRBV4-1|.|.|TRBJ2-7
CASSKAPHYEQYF
TGCGCCAGCAGCAAAGCCCCGCACTACGAGCAGTACTTC
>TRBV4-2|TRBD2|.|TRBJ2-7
CASSQGGGRDPFEQYF
TGTGCCAGCAGCCAAGGAGGCGGGAGAGATCCTTTCGAGCAGTACTTC
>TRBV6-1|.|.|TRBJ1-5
CASSEAGTANQPQHF
TGTGCCAGCAGTGAAGCGGGGACGGCCAATCAGCCCCAGCATTTT
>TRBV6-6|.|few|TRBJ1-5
CASSDSNRNQPQHF
TGTGCCAGCAGTGACTCGAATAGGAATCAGCCCCAGCATTTT
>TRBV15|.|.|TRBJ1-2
CATSSEPGYTF
TGTGCCACCAGCAGCGAACCGGGCTACACCTTC
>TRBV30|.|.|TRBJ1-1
CASAVGRQNTEAFF
TGTGCCTCGGCGGTCGGGCGGCAGAACACTGAAGCTTTCTTT
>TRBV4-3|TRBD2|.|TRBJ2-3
CASSQGRVVAGGIAQYF
TGCGCCAGCAGCCAAGGACGCGTGGTAGCGGGAGGTATTGCGCAGTATTTT
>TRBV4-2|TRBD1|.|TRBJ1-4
CASSTGTGDPTNEKLFF
TGTGCCAGCAGTACCGGGACAGGGGACCCAACTAATGAAAAACTGTTTTTT
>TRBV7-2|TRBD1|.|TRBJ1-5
CASSPQTGTLGNQPQHF
TGTGCCAGCAGCCCTCAGACAGGGACGTTAGGCAATCAGCCCCAGCATTTT
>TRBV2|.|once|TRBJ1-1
CASGDDEAFF
TGTGCCAGCGGGGACGACGAAGCTTTCTTT
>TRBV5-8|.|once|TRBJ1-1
CASSSGSAEAFF
TGTGCCAGCAGCTCGGGATCCGCGGAAGCTTTCTTT
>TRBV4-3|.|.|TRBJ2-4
CASSQDPGTLTTKNIQYF
TGCGCCAGCAGCCAAGATCCTGGGACACTGACCACCAAAAACATTCAGTACTTC
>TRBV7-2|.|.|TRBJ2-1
CASSSLGVYNEQFF
TGTGCCAGCAGCTCTCTGGGGGTCTACAATGAGCAGTTCTTC
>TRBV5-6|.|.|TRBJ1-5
CASSSGGGRYQPQHF
TGTGCCAGCAGCAGCGGTGGAGGCCGATATCAGCCCCAGCATTTT
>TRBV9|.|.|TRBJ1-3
CASTKGQPSGNTIYF
TGTGCCAGCACCAAGGGGCAGCCCTCTGGAAACACCATATATTTT
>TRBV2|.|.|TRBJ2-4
CASSEGDIQYF
TGTGCCAGCAGTGAGGGAGACATTCAGTACTTC
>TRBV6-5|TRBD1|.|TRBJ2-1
CASSLQGAPNEQFF
TGTGCCAGCAGTTTACAGGGGGCGCCGAATGAGCAGTTCTTC
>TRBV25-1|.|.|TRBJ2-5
CASSEKEGTETQYF
TGTGCCAGCAGTGAAAAGGAAGGGACAGAGACCCAGTACTTC
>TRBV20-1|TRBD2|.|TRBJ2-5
CSLAETETQYF
TGCAGTCTAGCGGAAACAGAGACCCAGTACTTC
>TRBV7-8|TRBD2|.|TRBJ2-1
CASTLRQREVGNEQFF
TGTGCCAGCACCCTAAGGCAGCGGGAGGTAGGCAATGAGCAGTTCTTC
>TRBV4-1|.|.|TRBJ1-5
CASSQEISPGLGNQPQHF
TGCGCCAGCAGCCAAGAGATTTCTCCAGGGCTAGGGAATCAGCCCCAGCATTTT
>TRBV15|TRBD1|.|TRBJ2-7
CATSRDPGTGTYEQYF
TGTGCCACCAGCAGAGATCCCGGGACAGGGACGTACGAGCAGTACTTC
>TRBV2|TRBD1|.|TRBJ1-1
CASSERTGSEAFF
TGTGCCAGCAGTGAAAGGACAGGGTCCGAAGCTTTCTTT
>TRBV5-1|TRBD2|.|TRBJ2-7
CASSLNSGGGEQYF
TGCGCCAGCAGCTTGAATTCGGGGGGTGGCGAGCAGTACTTC